The entry below describes one T cell receptor (beta chain). Its antigen is still unknown. No clone much larger than this one lies a single base away; base qualities are absent. These data belong to a study of T-cell memory formation after mild COVID-19 (dated by TCRdb to the early 2020s). For the wider study: Most TCR sequence clusters were specific to one of the two donors. Longitudinal TCRalpha and TCRbeta repertoire sequencing tracked T-cell clones expanding and contracting after mild COVID-19 in two donors. Two young, previously healthy adult volunteers, one female and one male, were included in the cohort.

Study-wide findings and limitations: Contracting CD4+ clones were located mainly in the CM and EM memory subsets, whereas CD8+ clones were found to be enriched in EMRA. Whether the second-wave clones peaking on day 37 were SARS-CoV-2 specific was not confirmed. Some responding clones were detected in pre-infection memory, which suggested that pre-existing cross-reactive memory T cells had joined the SARS-CoV-2 response. From day 15 to 85, contracting clones showed balanced CD4/CD8 phenotypes, whereas a second wave of clones that expanded from day 15 to 37 leaned towards CD4+. The study included only a couple of mild cases, and larger cohorts that include severe cases with pre-infection samples were judged to be necessary.

CDR1 SNHLY and CDR2 FYNNEI are derived from the germline V gene. Taken from cysteine to phenylalanine, the CDR3 has 19 residues. The DNA shown is the 57-base CDR3, in frame from base 1. Trimming takes 2 bases from V and 0 bases from J, and the germline ends sit 21 bases apart. Ficoll-Paque density gradient centrifugation was used to isolate PBMCs. Reads for this sample came from an Illumina NovaSeq 6000. cDNA libraries for TCRalpha and TCRbeta were prepared by 5'RACE using constant-segment primers, with sample barcodes and unique molecular identifiers added. RNA was extracted from every sample with Trizol reagent. Amplification of the libraries took two PCR steps, and the second step added a second sample barcode plus Illumina TruSeq adapters. Libraries were sequenced on an Illumina NovaSeq with 2 x 150 bp paired-end reads. Concerning the study's data processing: Demultiplexing of reads and collapsing into UMI-guided consensus sequences were performed with migec v1.2.7. Using mixcr v2.1.11, UMI consensuses were aligned to TRA and TRB V and J templates and then assembled into clonotypes. A clonotype was counted as expanded or contracted only when both edgeR and NoisET called the clonotype significant, with the noise models trained on biological replicates. For edgeR calls, the cutoffs were a false discovery rate-adjusted p below 0.01 and a log2 fold-change threshold of 1. As an exploratory analysis of dynamics, max-normalized trajectories of the 1000 most abundant clonotypes were examined with PCA combined with hierarchical clustering. The CD4 or CD8 phenotype of responding clones was assigned using the separately sequenced CD4+ and CD8+ repertoires. TCRdb itself trimmed the public reads at Q25 with fastp, ran MiXCR and retained productive beta chains. Here each entry gathers all rows of one CDR3 protein and keeps the most common genes and DNA. It is TCRdb's table, rather than the study itself, that gives the V and J calls and clone size. This sample holds roughly 100,000 distinct CDR3 sequences; 15% to 20% were observed only once. 28% of the sample is in the top ten clones.

The chain is encoded by TRBV2 joined to TRBJ2-3, with the D gene not clear enough to name. Material for sequencing was PBMCs or a T cell subset sorted from them (not recorded which). This clonotype was obtained from an adult woman who had mild COVID-19 (a few samples of this study predate the infection). The sample titles of this study are shuffled in the database, so cell type and time point are left out; the donor was told from shared clones. Here is the DNA: TGTGCCAGCAGTGAAAAGGGAAATTCTGGGATGTTTAGCACAGATACGCAGTATTTT. Translation gives CASSEKGNSGMFSTDTQYF.